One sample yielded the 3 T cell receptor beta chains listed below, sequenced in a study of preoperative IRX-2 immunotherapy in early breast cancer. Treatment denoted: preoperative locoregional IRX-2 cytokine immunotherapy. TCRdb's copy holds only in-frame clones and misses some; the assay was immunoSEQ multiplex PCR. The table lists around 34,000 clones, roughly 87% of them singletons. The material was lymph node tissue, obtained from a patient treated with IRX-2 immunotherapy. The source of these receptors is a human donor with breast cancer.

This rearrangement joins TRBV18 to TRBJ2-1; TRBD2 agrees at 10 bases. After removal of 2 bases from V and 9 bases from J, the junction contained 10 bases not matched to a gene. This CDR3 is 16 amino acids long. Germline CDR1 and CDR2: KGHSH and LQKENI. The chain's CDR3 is CASSPRSGTSVAEQFF. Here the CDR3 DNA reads TGTGCCAGCTCACCAAGATCCGGGACTAGCGTTGCTGAGCAGTTCTTC.

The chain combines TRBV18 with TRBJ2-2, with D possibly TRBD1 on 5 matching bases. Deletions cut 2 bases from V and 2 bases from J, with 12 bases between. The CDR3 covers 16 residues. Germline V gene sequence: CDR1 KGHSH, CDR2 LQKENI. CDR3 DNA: TGTGCCAGCTCACCAGGACAAACACCAAACACCGGGGAGCTGTTTTTT. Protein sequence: CASSPGQTPNTGELFF.

CDR3 loop: CASSLDRDHQPQHF. The DNA for the CDR3 is TGTGCCAGCAGCTTGGACAGGGACCATCAGCCCCAGCATTTT. The V call is TRBV7-7, the J call TRBJ1-5; 8 bases are shared with TRBD1. The CDR3 spans 14 residues. Germline CDR1 SSHAT, CDR2 FNYEAQ (reference sequence). J lost 5 bases, V lost 3 bases, and 3 bases had no gene match.